Each of the 23 T cell receptor beta chains below was sequenced from the same sample in a study of cytomegalovirus exposure and HLA in healthy donors. The study ran its PCR with 60 Vbeta and 13 Jbeta primers. Sequencing used immunoSEQ multiplex PCR; TCRdb keeps in-frame clones, though not all of them. Here the sample spans hundreds of thousands of clones, 70% to 90% being singletons. Source material: PBMCs. Source of these receptors: a girl aged 2 to 9 in good health and CMV-seronegative.

V gene TRBV25-1 combines with J gene TRBJ2-5, with no clear D. The CDR3 totals 14 residues. CDR1 and CDR2 from the germline V gene are MGHDK and SYGVNS. V lost 7 bases, J lost 1 base, and 13 bases lay in between. CDR3 DNA: TGTGCCAGCAAGCCAGGCTGGCCCCAAGAGACCCAGTACTTC. Its translation: CASKPGWPQETQYF. The full variable domain, completed using reference TRBV25-1 and TRBJ2-5, is EADIYQTPRYLVIGTGKKITLECSQTMGHDKMYWYQQDPGMELHLIHYSYGVNSTEKGDLSSESTVSRIRTEHFPLTLESARPSHTSQYLCASKPGWPQETQYFGPGTRLLVL.

This chain links TRBV7-9 with TRBJ1-5; 10 bases map to TRBD1. This CDR3 is built from 16 residues. Germline CDR1 is SEHNR and CDR2 is FQNEAQ (reference sequence). The trim removed 5 bases at V and 7 bases at J, leaving 11 bases unmatched. In DNA form, the CDR3 reads TGTGCCAGCAGCCTCGGACAGGGGGGTTTTGAGCAGCCCCAGCATTTT. Translation: CASSLGQGGFEQPQHF.

The chain recombines TRBV30 with TRBJ2-2; D possibly corresponds to TRBD2 (6 bases). In germline, CDR1 is GTSNPN, CDR2 SVGIG (reference sequence). This CDR3 contains 13 residues. V lost 4 bases to trimming and J lost 1 base, with 7 bases between them. CDR3 DNA: TGTGCCTGGAACGGGGGGAACACCGGGGAGCTGTTTTTT. Encoded protein: CAWNGGNTGELFF.

This sequence joins TRBV30 and TRBJ1-3; possibly TRBD1 for D (6 bases). The length of the CDR3 is 15 residues. CDR1 is GTSNPN and CDR2 is SVGIG in the germline V gene (reference sequence). Between the trimmed V and J ends, which lost 1 base and 0 bases, there was a span of 10 bases. CDR3 coding DNA: TGTGCCTGGAGTGGGGACAAACGCTCTGGAAACACCATATATTTT. Protein sequence: CAWSGDKRSGNTIYF.

V usage is TRBV2 and J usage is TRBJ2-7; the match to TRBD2 covers 9 bases. Germline CDR1 is SNHLY and CDR2 is FYNNEI. The CDR3 totals 14 residues. V was clipped by 7 bases and J by 6 bases; unmatched bases: 10. CDR3 amino acids: CASNPGTSTPEQYF. The CDR3 nucleotides are TGTGCCAGCAACCCCGGGACTAGCACCCCCGAGCAGTACTTC.

The J gene is TRBJ2-7, the V gene TRBV27; TRBD2 matches 7 bases. J was trimmed by 3 bases and V by 4 bases; bases with no gene match: 9. The germline V gene encodes CDR1 MNHEY and CDR2 SMNVEV (reference sequence). The CDR3 spans 15 residues. CDR3 in amino acids: CASSYTVGGFYEQYF. CDR3 nucleotide sequence: TGTGCCAGCAGTTACACTGTGGGGGGGTTCTACGAGCAGTACTTC.

The chain joins TRBV30 to TRBJ1-6; D is ambiguous. CDR1 and CDR2 from the germline V gene are GTSNPN and SVGIG (reference sequence). This CDR3 has 14 residues. With 2 bases removed from V and 8 bases from J, the gap between germline ends came to 13 bases. The CDR3 protein is CAWSNLMSDSPLHF. The CDR3 region has the DNA TGTGCCTGGAGTAACCTGATGAGCGATTCACCCCTCCACTTT.

The chain uses TRBV11-3 and TRBJ2-3; 9 nucleotides agree with TRBD1. Germline V lookup: CDR1 SGHNT, CDR2 YENEEA. This CDR3 has 16 amino acids. V was pared by 2 bases and J by 5 bases, with 8 bases of the junction left unmatched. CDR3 sequence: CASSLRRGQGIDTQYF. CDR3 sequence (DNA): TGTGCCAGCAGCTTAAGACGGGGACAGGGAATAGATACGCAGTATTTT. The full variable domain, completed using reference TRBV11-3 and TRBJ2-3, is EAGVVQSPRYKIIEKKQPVAFWCNPISGHNTLYWYLQNLGQGPELLIRYENEEAVDDSQLPKDRFSAERLKGVDSTLKIQPAELGDSAVYLCASSLRRGQGIDTQYFGPGTRLTVL.

This chain joins TRBV5-1 and TRBJ2-7, with D perhaps TRBD1 (5 bases). This CDR3 contains 16 residues. CDR1 and CDR2 (germline): SGHRS, YFSETQ. Trimming took 6 bases from V and 3 from J, leaving 22 bases between them. In nucleotides, the CDR3 is TGCGCCAGCAAATTAGGGGATAGAAACTATGGCTACGAGCAGTACTTC. Amino acid sequence: CASKLGDRNYGYEQYF.

The chain is built from TRBV5-8 and TRBJ1-1; D remains ambiguous. Trimming took 8 bases from V and 4 from J, leaving 12 bases between them. There are 12 residues in the CDR3. Germline V lookup: CDR1 SGHTS, CDR2 YDEGEE. DNA of the CDR3: TGTGCCAGTACTCGTGATGGCACTGAAGCTTTCTTT. Its protein product is CASTRDGTEAFF.

V usage is TRBV6-5 and J usage is TRBJ2-7; D is perhaps TRBD2 (7 bases). The CDR3 is 13 residues long. Germline V gene lookup returns CDR1 MNHEY and CDR2 SVGAGI. Trimming shortened V by 7 bases and J by 2 bases, and 12 bases separated the two germline ends. CDR3 nucleotides: TGTGCCAGCAAACCGGGGGGCCCCTACGAGCAGTACTTC. It specifies CASKPGGPYEQYF.

CDR3 bases: TGCGCCAGCAGCCAGACCGGGACTAGCTACGAGCAGTACTTC. It yields the protein CASSQTGTSYEQYF. The chain carries TRBV4-1 and TRBJ2-7; 8 positions match TRBD2. Germline loops: CDR1 MGHRA, CDR2 YSYEKL. Trimming removed 3 bases from V and 3 bases from J; junction bases left unmatched: 4. CDR3 length: 14 amino acids.

The J gene is TRBJ2-7, the V gene TRBV30, with 7 bases fitting TRBD2. From germline, CDR1 is GTSNPN and CDR2 SVGIG (reference sequence). There are 13 residues in the CDR3. Unmatched junction bases numbered 3, after V lost 1 base and J lost 3 bases. CDR3 amino acids: CAWSGASGYEQYF. The CDR3 coding sequence is TGTGCCTGGAGTGGGGCTAGCGGCTACGAGCAGTACTTC.

The CDR3 nucleotides are TGTGCCTGGGACAGGGGCTCCTACAATGAGCAGTTCTTC. Translating it yields CAWDRGSYNEQFF. J is TRBJ2-1 and V is TRBV30, with 8 bases lining up with TRBD1. There are 13 residues in the CDR3. The V gene end was trimmed by 5 bases and the J gene end by 0 bases; junction bases not matched to a gene: 0. From germline, CDR1 is GTSNPN and CDR2 SVGIG (reference sequence). Full variable domain (missing parts from reference TRBV30 and TRBJ2-1): SQTIHQWPATLVQPVGSPLSLECTVEGTSNPNLYWYRQAAGRGLQLLFYSVGIGQISSEVPQNLSASRPQDRQFILSSKKLLLSDSGFYLCAWDRGSYNEQFFGPGTRLTVL.

The chain links TRBV7-4 to TRBJ2-7; no reliable D call. From germline, CDR1 is SGHVT and CDR2 SQSDAQ. V was pared by 1 base and J by 2 bases, with 9 bases between. CDR3 length equals 14 residues. The CDR3 region has the DNA TGTGCCAGCAGCTTAGATCGCCTAGCCTACGAGCAGTACTTC. Its translation is CASSLDRLAYEQYF.

The chain employs TRBV2 and TRBJ2-7; 7 bases fit TRBD2. Unmatched junction bases numbered 4, after V lost 9 bases and J lost 5 bases. In germline, CDR1 is SNHLY, CDR2 FYNNEI. This CDR3 has 11 residues. The CDR3 nucleotides are TGTGCCAGACGGGAGGCAAACGAGCAGTACTTC. The encoded protein is CARREANEQYF.

This clone is a singleton in its sample. This chain links TRBV19 with TRBJ1-4; 7 positions match TRBD1. The CDR3 is made up of 15 amino acids. V was pared by 4 bases and J by 6 bases, with 8 bases of the junction left unmatched. The germline V gene has CDR1 LNHDA and CDR2 SQIVND (reference sequence). The DNA for the CDR3 is TGTGCCAGTAGTAGGAGACAGGGAAGTTATGAAAAACTGTTTTTT. Amino acid sequence: CASSRRQGSYEKLFF.

This chain connects TRBV14 to TRBJ1-1; weak D call: TRBD1 (5 bases). Trimming pared 2 bases from V and 6 bases from J, leaving 10 bases between. Looked up from germline, CDR1 is SGHDN and CDR2 is FVKESK. The CDR3 runs to 13 residues. For the CDR3, the DNA is TGTGCCAGCAGCCAATGGGGGGGGGCTGAAGCTTTCTTT. It yields the protein CASSQWGGAEAFF.

The rearrangement joins TRBV21-1 to TRBJ2-3; the table's D gene call, TRBD2, was not cross checked with the DNA. TRBV21-1 is an annotated pseudogene. The CDR3 length is 16 residues. The CDR3 loop reads CASKCSRGGNTDTQYF. CDR3 coding DNA: TGTGCCAGCAAATGTTCTCGGGGGGGCAACACAGATACGCAGTATTTT.

The chain has TRBV19 and TRBJ2-7, with 12 positions matching TRBD1. This CDR3 is built from 15 residues. Germline lookup yields CDR1 LNHDA and CDR2 SQIVND (reference sequence). Unmatched junction bases numbered 6, after V lost 5 bases and J lost 4 bases. CDR3: CASSSRDRGLYEQYF. The CDR3 region has the DNA TGTGCCAGTAGTTCCCGGGACAGGGGGCTTTACGAGCAGTACTTC.

The DNA of the CDR3 is TGTGCCAGCAGTGTCAACAGGGTCCACGAGCAGTACTTC. Amino acid sequence: CASSVNRVHEQYF. The rearrangement links TRBV6-1 to TRBJ2-7; a weak D match, TRBD1 (6 bases). Germline CDR1 MNHNS, CDR2 SASEGT. The V end was cut by 4 bases, the J end by 5 bases, with 12 bases between. This CDR3 contains 13 residues.

CDR3 bases: TGTGCCAGCAGGCCAGGGATGAACACTGAAGCTTTCTTT. Amino acid sequence: CASRPGMNTEAFF. V gene TRBV5-4 combines with J gene TRBJ1-1; a possible D gene is TRBD1 (5 bases). Germline CDR1 SGHNT, CDR2 YYREEE (reference sequence). Trimming left V 5 bases short and J 0 bases short, with 8 bases between. The CDR3 spans 13 residues.

The V and J genes are TRBV7-6 and TRBJ2-7; 11 bases fit TRBD2. Germline CDR1 and CDR2: SGHVS and FNYEAQ. The CDR3 is made up of 15 amino acids. J lost 4 bases, V lost 4 bases, and 6 bases had no gene match. The CDR3 region is CASSSGGLAAYEQYF. The CDR3, as DNA: TGTGCCAGCAGCTCCGGGGGACTAGCGGCTTACGAGCAGTACTTC.